This is a list of T cell receptor beta chains from one sample in a study of tissue T cells after allogeneic stem cell transplantation. The repertoire was sequenced with immunoSEQ multiplex PCR; TCRdb's copy has only in-frame clones and lacks some. The table lists some 43,000 clones, just under 95% of them singletons, with about 4% in the top ten. The sequencing here drew on blood, taken before transplantation. The receptors were gathered from a woman aged 40-69 years who later had graft-versus-host disease after an allogeneic stem cell transplant. Each CDR3 is given with its conserved first and last residue. The D gene is left open where the match is weak. Size is stated for part of the rows, as once, few or many counts, or as a class when the clone is expanded.

TRBV5-1,TRBJ2-7,NA,NA,CASSSRNGYEQYF,TGCGCCAGCAGCTCGCGGAATGGCTACGAGCAGTACTTC
TRBV6-1,TRBJ1-4,NA,NA,CASSEQRGGSSDEKLFF,TGTGCCAGCAGTGAACAGCGGGGGGGGAGTTCTGATGAAAAACTGTTTTTT
TRBV15,TRBJ2-2,TRBD2,NA,CATSSATRTSENTGELFF,TGTGCCACCAGCAGCGCGACTCGGACTAGCGAGAACACCGGGGAGCTGTTTTTT
TRBV6-5,TRBJ1-2,NA,NA,CASSEGVSDYGYTF,TGTGCCAGCAGCGAGGGAGTATCAGACTATGGCTACACCTTC
TRBV18,TRBJ2-3,TRBD2,NA,CASSGRAGGPSTDTQYF,TGTGCCAGCTCAGGCAGAGCGGGAGGGCCTAGCACAGATACGCAGTATTTT
TRBV7-2,TRBJ1-6,NA,NA,CARTGRNSPLHF,TGTGCCAGAACAGGGAGGAATTCACCCCTCCACTTT
TRBV4-3,TRBJ1-1,NA,NA,CASSQEYADGGPEAFF,TGCGCCAGCAGCCAAGAGTACGCGGACGGGGGCCCTGAAGCTTTCTTT
TRBV28,TRBJ2-1,TRBD2,NA,CASSYTPGGGHEQFF,TGTGCCAGCAGTTATACCCCGGGGGGGGGCCATGAGCAGTTCTTC
TRBV28,TRBJ2-2,NA,NA,CASSATGTPATGELFF,TGTGCCAGCAGTGCAACAGGGACGCCGGCCACCGGGGAGCTGTTTTTT
TRBV6-2/TRBV6-3,TRBJ1-5,NA,NA,CASSYAQLQPQHF,TGTGCCAGCAGTTACGCGCAGCTTCAGCCCCAGCATTTT
TRBV4-3,TRBJ1-3,TRBD1,NA,CASSQATGLGNTIYF,TGCGCCAGCAGCCAAGCGACAGGGCTTGGAAACACCATATATTTT
TRBV27,TRBJ2-7,TRBD2,NA,CASSPWTSGSYEQYF,TGTGCCAGCAGTCCCTGGACTAGCGGGAGCTACGAGCAGTACTTC
TRBV6-1,TRBJ1-1,NA,few,CASFYTEAFF,TGTGCCAGCTTTTACACTGAAGCTTTCTTT
TRBV28,TRBJ1-1,NA,once,CASSLLSTEAFF,TGTGCCAGCAGTTTGTTGAGCACTGAAGCTTTCTTT